The table lists the clone carrying this T cell receptor beta chain with many counts. Its antigen is unidentified. From germline, CDR1 is DFQATT and CDR2 SNEGSKA (reference sequence). This CDR3 is built from 14 residues. V was pared by 6 bases and J by 0 bases, with 12 bases between. This entry comes from a study of regulatory T cells in long-lasting Graves disease. Across the whole study: Under 3 months of antithyroid drugs had been taken by newly diagnosed Graves' patients. Findings of the study overall: Preferential use of TRBV28, TRBJ1-2 and TRBJ2-5 was seen in persistent disease.

HTBI primers from iRepertoire and Arm-PCR of CDR3 regions yielded the TCR beta libraries. TCRdb re-called the multiplex PCR reads with MiXCR, one entry per CDR3 protein. The data contain approximately 400,000 distinct CDR3 sequences, approximately 15% of them singletons. Time point indicated: newly diagnosed GD, antithyroid drugs for less than 3 months. Making the TCR library involved RNA that had been extracted from PBMCs. The data also belong to a second study, concerning T cells in Graves' hyperthyroidism and ophthalmopathy. Per that paper: RT-PCR in the first round (using the HTBI primer set) targeted the TCR CDR3.

The chain couples TRBV20-1 to TRBJ2-4; D gene uncertain. The sequencing here drew on peripheral blood mononuclear cells (PBMCs), taken at new diagnosis, from a patient treated with antithyroid drugs. The origin of this receptor is a woman aged 30 to 39 with Graves disease. Here the CDR3 DNA reads TGCAGTGCAAATCGGGTGGCAGCCAAAAACATTCAGTACTTC. Amino acids: CSANRVAAKNIQYF.